The clone carrying this T cell receptor (beta chain) has a count of ten or more. Its antigen remains unknown. This sample is drawn from a study of CD8 T cells in ankylosing spondylitis. General observations from the study: The study looked at matched synovial fluid samples from ankylosing spondylitis patients. Disease-linked clones were reported to be significantly enriched there. The study identified a TCR beta motif of about eight highly homologous variants that appeared characteristic of ankylosing spondylitis blood.

Libraries for TCR beta were made by quantitative 5'-RACE with molecular barcodes. Using its own MiXCR run on the 5' RACE reads, TCRdb lists one record per CDR3 protein. The repertoire consists of about 340,000 distinct CDR3 sequences, with 7.5% to 9% occurring once and the leading ten covering approximately 15%. Trimming removed 4 bases from V and 4 bases from J, with 17 bases in between. Germline lookup yields CDR1 SGDLS and CDR2 YYNGEE. The CDR3 runs to 15 residues. V usage is TRBV9 and J usage is TRBJ1-1; D is uncertain. This clonotype was obtained from a male donor with ankylosing spondylitis. The sample comprised blood, either unsorted or a sorted T cell fraction (not recorded which). The CDR3 loop reads CASSKMGEVGTEAFF. CDR3 coding DNA: TGTGCCAGCAGCAAAATGGGTGAGGTGGGCACTGAAGCTTTCTTT. The complete variable domain, with remaining parts taken from reference TRBV9 and TRBJ1-1, reads DSGVTQTPKHLITATGQRVTLRCSPRSGDLSVYWYQQSLDQGLQFLIQYYNGEERAKGNILERFSAQQFPDLHSELNLSSLELGDSALYFCASSKMGEVGTEAFFGQGTRLTVV.